The rows below give T cell receptor beta chains drawn from one sample of a study of blood T cell repertoires in COVID-19. This table comes from immunoSEQ multiplex PCR, and its TCRdb copy is limited to in-frame clones, with some not included. The sample contains fewer than 75,000 clones, about 89% of which appear only once. Material for sequencing was peripheral blood. These receptors came from a man aged 60 to 75 with active or convalescent COVID-19. Each CDR3 is given with its conserved first and last residue. D genes are given only for firm matches. Clone size is stated in some rows and not others, as once, few, many or a class when expanded.

13	.	TRBV5-4	TRBJ2-1	.	TGTGCCAGCAGCCTAATTACTAGCAATGAGCAGTTCTTC	CASSLITSNEQFF
16	.	TRBV4-1	TRBJ1-2	.	TGCGCCAGCAGCCAAGATGTGTCAACGGTTAACTATGGCTACACCTTC	CASSQDVSTVNYGYTF
16	TRBD1	TRBV27	TRBJ1-5	.	TGTGCCAGCAGTTTAGTTGGACAGGGAGCCAGTCAGCCCCAGCATTTT	CASSLVGQGASQPQHF
15	.	TRBV28	TRBJ2-7	once	TGTGCCAGCAGTTTTACGGGGGTTAGCTCCTACGAGCAGTACTTC	CASSFTGVSSYEQYF
13	.	TRBV5-1	TRBJ2-1	.	TGCGCCAGCAGCTTGGGACAGGACAATGAGCAGTTCTTC	CASSLGQDNEQFF
16	.	TRBV5-4	TRBJ2-1	.	TGTGCCAGCAGCTTTGGCGGGACAGTCTCCTACAATGAGCAGTTCTTC	CASSFGGTVSYNEQFF
13	.	TRBV9	TRBJ2-1	once	TGTGCCAGCAGCGTAGCCCTCCCGGGGGAGCAGTTCTTC	CASSVALPGEQFF
14	TRBD1	TRBV25-1	TRBJ1-5	.	TGTGCCAGCAGGGGACAGGGGGGGAACCAGCCCCAGCATTTT	CASRGQGGNQPQHF
15	TRBD1	TRBV7-2	TRBJ1-5	once	TGTGCCAGCAGCTTACGACAGGGGGGTAATCAGCCCCAGCATTTT	CASSLRQGGNQPQHF
13	.	TRBV27	TRBJ1-1	.	TGTGCCAGCAGTTTATTCAGGAACACTGAAGCTTTCTTT	CASSLFRNTEAFF
15	TRBD1	TRBV2	TRBJ2-2	.	TGTGCCAGCCTGATGACAGGGGTGAACACCGGGGAGCTGTTTTTT	CASLMTGVNTGELFF
18	TRBD2	TRBV6-1	TRBJ2-7	.	TGTGCCAGCAGTGAACCTGGACTAGCGGGAGGGCCTCCTGGCGAGCAGTACTTC	CASSEPGLAGGPPGEQYF
14	.	TRBV10-3	TRBJ1-5	.	TGTGCCATCAGTGACGGCGCAGGGAATCAGCCCCAGCATTTT	CAISDGAGNQPQHF
16	.	TRBV28	TRBJ1-1	.	TGTGCCAGCAGTTTACCCTCGGGACAAAAGTCCCCTGAAGCTTTCTTT	CASSLPSGQKSPEAFF
17	.	TRBV30	TRBJ1-6	.	TGTGCCTGGAGTGGGGACTTCGGGAGCTCCTATAATTCACCCCTCCACTTT	CAWSGDFGSSYNSPLHF
12	.	TRBV5-1	TRBJ1-2	.	TGCGCCAGCAGCCTCCCGAGCTATGGCTACACCTTC	CASSLPSYGYTF
11	.	TRBV20-1	TRBJ2-5	once	TGCAGTGCTAGACTCCAAGAGACCCAGTACTTC	CSARLQETQYF
14	TRBD2	TRBV30	TRBJ2-2	.	TGTGCCAAGAAAGCGGGAGGACAGACCGGGGAGCTGTTTTTT	CAKKAGGQTGELFF
14	.	TRBV5-1	TRBJ2-3	.	TGCGCCAGCAGCTTGGCTCTAGCCACAGATACGCAGTATTTT	CASSLALATDTQYF
12	.	TRBV6-2/TRBV6-3	TRBJ2-5	.	TGTGCCAGCAGCCCTGGGGGCGAGACCCAGTACTTC	CASSPGGETQYF
13	.	TRBV11-2	TRBJ1-1	.	TGTGCCAGCAGCCAAAGGGCGCCAGGGCAAGCTTTCTTT	CASSQRAPGQAFF
12	.	TRBV24-1	TRBJ1-2	once	TGTGCCACCAGTGATTATGGCGGTGGCTACACCTTC	CATSDYGGGYTF
14	.	TRBV5-1	TRBJ2-1	.	TGCGCCAGCAGCTGGGGAGGCTCCTACAATGAGCAGTTCTTC	CASSWGGSYNEQFF
14	.	TRBV6-5	TRBJ2-7	.	TGTGCCAGCAGGCCCCTCGGTAGCACCTACGAGCAGTACTTC	CASRPLGSTYEQYF
15	TRBD2	TRBV19	TRBJ2-2	.	TGTGCCAGTAGACGGGGGGAGACCGGCACCGGGGAGCTGTTTTTT	CASRRGETGTGELFF
13	TRBD1	TRBV6-6	TRBJ1-5	.	TGTGCCAGTGCAGGGGGGAGGAATCAGCCCCAGCATTTT	CASAGGRNQPQHF
14	TRBD1	TRBV2	TRBJ1-6	.	TGTGCCAGCAGTAGGACAGGGGAGGGTTCACCCCTCCACTTT	CASSRTGEGSPLHF
14	.	TRBV5-1	TRBJ1-2	.	TGCGCCAGCAGCTTGGAGCCAGGGAGGGATGGCTACACCTTC	CASSLEPGRDGYTF
16	.	TRBV4-2	TRBJ1-3	.	TGTGCCAGCAGCACCCGGGAAGCAGCCTCTGGAAACACCATATATTTT	CASSTREAASGNTIYF
16	.	TRBV5-4	TRBJ1-3	once	TGTGCCAGCAGCCCGGGGGGGGAGAGCTCTGGAAACACCATATATTTT	CASSPGGESSGNTIYF
15	TRBD1	TRBV7-2	TRBJ1-2	.	TGTGCCAGCAGCTTAGAGGGGGCGCCCCTCTATGGCTACACCTTC	CASSLEGAPLYGYTF
14	TRBD1	TRBV5-6	TRBJ1-4	.	TGTGCCAGCAGCCCCGGGACAGGGAACGAAAAACTGTTTTTT	CASSPGTGNEKLFF
16	.	TRBV7-2	TRBJ1-1	.	TGTGCCAGCAGCGTTGGGACATCAGGCAGGAACACTGAAGCTTTCTTT	CASSVGTSGRNTEAFF
15	TRBD1	TRBV11-1	TRBJ1-2	.	TGTGCCAGCAGCTTCGACCGGGACAGGTCCTATGGCTACACCTTC	CASSFDRDRSYGYTF
15	.	TRBV4-2	TRBJ2-7	.	TGTGCCAGCAGCCAAAATCCACAGGCCTCCTACGAGCAGTACTTC	CASSQNPQASYEQYF
14	TRBD1	TRBV29-1	TRBJ1-4	.	TGCAGCGTCGCGAAGGGGACAGGGATGAACAAACTGTTTTTT	CSVAKGTGMNKLFF
14	TRBD1	TRBV30	TRBJ1-1	.	TGTGCCTCTGACTTGGACAGGGGAAACACTGAAGCTTTCTTT	CASDLDRGNTEAFF
14	TRBD1	TRBV30	TRBJ1-1	.	TGTGCCTGGGCCTCCAGGGGGCGGGACACTGAAGCTTTCTTT	CAWASRGRDTEAFF
16	TRBD2	TRBV6-1	TRBJ2-1	.	TGTGCCAGCAGTGGGTGGACTAGCGGAACGAACAATGAGCAGTTCTTC	CASSGWTSGTNNEQFF
14	TRBD2	TRBV30	TRBJ2-2	.	TGTGCCTGGAAGAGGACTAGCGGGACCGGGGAGCTGTTTTTT	CAWKRTSGTGELFF
11	.	TRBV11-1	TRBJ1-1	.	TGTGCCAGCAGCTTGTATTCTGAAGCTTTCTTT	CASSLYSEAFF
14	.	TRBV7-8	TRBJ1-6	.	TGTGCCAGCAGCTTTGGAGGCTATAATTCACCCCTCCACTTT	CASSFGGYNSPLHF
12	.	TRBV5-5	TRBJ1-2	once	TGTGCCAGCAGCTGGGACTTCTATGGCTACACCTTC	CASSWDFYGYTF
16	.	TRBV4-1	TRBJ2-2	.	TGCGCCAGCAGCCAAGGTCCGGTCTCTAACACCGGGGAGCTGTTTTTT	CASSQGPVSNTGELFF
16	TRBD1	TRBV11-2	TRBJ1-2	.	TGTGCCAGCAGCTTAGGTGGAGGGGGCAACAACTATGGCTACACCTTC	CASSLGGGGNNYGYTF
16	.	TRBV5-1	TRBJ1-5	.	TGCGCCAGCAGCTTGGCGCCAGGGGTCGGGGATCAGCCCCAGCATTTT	CASSLAPGVGDQPQHF
14	TRBD2	TRBV7-8	TRBJ2-1	.	TGTGCCAGCAGGCTAGCGGGGGGGCCCTATGAGCAGTTCTTC	CASRLAGGPYEQFF
17	TRBD2	TRBV6-2/TRBV6-3	TRBJ2-3	.	TGTGCCAGCAGTTACACTTCGGTTACTAGCGGGCCAGATACGCAGTATTTT	CASSYTSVTSGPDTQYF
15	.	TRBV5-1	TRBJ1-1	.	TGCGCCAGCAGCTTGACCCGACAGCTGAACACTGAAGCTTTCTTT	CASSLTRQLNTEAFF
16	.	TRBV5-1	TRBJ2-1	.	TGCGCCAGCAGCCCCCCCTTCCGGGATAGCTACAATGAGCAGTTCTTC	CASSPPFRDSYNEQFF
14	TRBD1	TRBV6-5	TRBJ1-1	.	TGTGCCAGCACCTTAGGACAGGGGAACACTGAAGCTTTCTTT	CASTLGQGNTEAFF
15	TRBD2	TRBV20-1	TRBJ2-7	.	TGCAGTGCTAGTCCGCCCTTAGCGGGAAATGATGAGCAGTACTTC	CSASPPLAGNDEQYF
15	TRBD2	TRBV7-8	TRBJ2-7	.	TGTGCCAGCAGCTACGGGACTAGCGGCACCTACGAGCAGTACTTC	CASSYGTSGTYEQYF
14	.	TRBV20-1	TRBJ1-2	.	TGCAGTGCTAGTGACAGGTCTTCTAACTATGGCTACACCTTC	CSASDRSSNYGYTF
15	.	TRBV11-2	TRBJ2-2	once	TGTGCCAGCGGGCCCCCCGGGATGAACACCGGGGAGCTGTTTTTT	CASGPPGMNTGELFF
13	.	TRBV19	TRBJ1-1	.	TGTGCCAGTAGTTACAGCATGAACACTGAAGCTTTCTTT	CASSYSMNTEAFF
14	TRBD1	TRBV5-1	TRBJ1-4	.	TGCGCCAGCACCTCCGGGACAGGGAGAGAAAAACTGTTTTTT	CASTSGTGREKLFF
14	.	TRBV7-2	TRBJ1-2	.	TGTGCCAGCAGCCCTGAATACAGTAACTATGGCTACACCTTC	CASSPEYSNYGYTF